Below are 14 T cell receptor beta chains sequenced from a single sample in a study of T cell responses to AZD1222 COVID-19 vaccine. Clones were read by immunoSEQ multiplex PCR, and TCRdb kept only the in-frame ones, dropping some. The table has fewer than 200,000 clones, 85% to 90% seen once. Material: peripheral blood, obtained 28 days after the second dose of the MenACWY control vaccine. All receptors come from an adult who received the MenACWY meningococcal vaccine as a control.

The rearrangement uses TRBV28 and TRBJ2-1, with a possible D match to TRBD2 (5 bases). This CDR3 contains 15 residues. The germline V gene encodes CDR1 MDHEN and CDR2 SYDVKM. The V end was cut by 3 bases, the J end by 7 bases, with 16 bases between. DNA for the CDR3: TGTGCCAGCAGTTTTATGCGGGCCTTTGGGAATGAGCAGTTCTTC. Encoded protein: CASSFMRAFGNEQFF.

The gene calls are TRBV6-2 or TRBV6-3 and TRBJ1-6; D is uncertain. The CDR3 runs 14 residues. V was pared by 0 bases and J by 7 bases, with 7 bases between. Germline V gene sequence: CDR1 MNHEY, CDR2 SVGEGT. Written as DNA, the CDR3 is TGTGCCAGCAGTTACTCTCATCAGAATTCACCCCTCCACTTT. Residues: CASSYSHQNSPLHF.

This clone was picked up one time. The V and J genes are TRBV5-1 and TRBJ1-1; D perhaps matches TRBD1 (6 bases). The ends were cut back, 4 bases at V and 1 base at J, with 14 bases in the middle. In germline, CDR1 is SGHRS, CDR2 YFSETQ. The CDR3 is made up of 15 amino acids. The CDR3 nucleotides are TGCGCCAGCAGCCCATTGACAGGAGGGAACACTGAAGCTTTCTTT. Its translation is CASSPLTGGNTEAFF.

The chain employs TRBV7-2 and TRBJ2-2; 7 bases match TRBD1. The CDR3 spans 15 residues. In germline, CDR1 is SGHTA, CDR2 FQGNSA. The V and J ends lost 7 bases and 6 bases, in that order; junction bases with no gene match: 11. The CDR3 sequence: CASNPGQVGAGELFF. CDR3 sequence (DNA): TGTGCCAGCAACCCCGGACAGGTTGGGGCCGGGGAGCTGTTTTTT.

The rearrangement uses TRBV12-3 or TRBV12-4 and TRBJ1-1, with unresolved D. The germline V and J ends were trimmed by 4 bases and 0 bases, with 6 bases remaining between them. CDR3 length: 13 residues. Written as DNA, the CDR3 is TGTGCCAGCAGTTGGAGGATGAACACTGAAGCTTTCTTT. Protein: CASSWRMNTEAFF.

V usage is TRBV16 and J usage is TRBJ1-2; 10 bases line up with TRBD1. Germline V gene data show CDR1 as KGHSY and CDR2 as FQNENV. The CDR3 is 16 amino acids. V was pared by 0 bases and J by 7 bases, with 8 bases of the junction left unmatched. Written as DNA, the CDR3 is TGTGCCAGCAGCCAATCGCCGAGGGACAGGGGAGGTGGCTACACCTTC. Amino acids: CASSQSPRDRGGGYTF.

V gene TRBV19 combines with J gene TRBJ2-1; the D gene is possibly TRBD2 (5 bases). The germline V and J ends were trimmed by 6 bases and 0 bases, with 15 bases remaining between them. The germline CDR1 and CDR2 sequences are LNHDA and SQIVND (reference sequence). The CDR3 runs 16 residues. In nucleotides, the CDR3 is TGTGCCAGTAGCCGTCAAGCGGAGATCTCCTACAATGAGCAGTTCTTC. Protein sequence: CASSRQAEISYNEQFF.

The chain links TRBV7-9 to TRBJ2-2, with D unresolved. CDR1 and CDR2 from the germline V gene are SEHNR and FQNEAQ (reference sequence). The CDR3 has 12 residues. The V end was cut by 2 bases, the J end by 6 bases, with 4 bases between. CDR3 region: CASSLIPGELFF. The CDR3 nucleotides read TGTGCCAGCAGCTTAATCCCCGGGGAGCTGTTTTTT.

This clone has just one count. The chain combines TRBV6-2 or TRBV6-3 with TRBJ2-1, with 13 bases that match TRBD2. This CDR3 has 19 residues. After removal of 6 bases from V and 0 bases from J, the junction contained 11 bases not matched to a gene. Germline assignment: CDR1 MNHEY and CDR2 SVGEGT. The CDR3 region is CASSPLRTSGSGSYNEQFF. CDR3 coding DNA: TGTGCCAGCAGCCCTCTCCGGACTAGCGGGAGCGGCTCCTACAATGAGCAGTTCTTC.

The chain has TRBV6-5 and TRBJ1-1, with a possible D match to TRBD1 (6 bases). CDR1 MNHEY and CDR2 SVGAGI come from the germline V gene. V dropped 7 bases and J dropped 10 bases, with 16 bases sitting between them. CDR3 length: 12 amino acids. DNA of the CDR3: TGTGCCAGCATTGGACAACAGGGTAGAGCTTTCTTT. It is translated as CASIGQQGRAFF.

This chain connects TRBV18 to TRBJ1-2, with a possible D match to TRBD1 (5 bases). V was pared by 3 bases and J by 3 bases, with 11 bases between. The germline gives CDR1 KGHSH, CDR2 LQKENI. The CDR3 extends over 14 amino acids. Written as DNA, the CDR3 is TGTGCCAGCTCACCCTCACAGGAATACTATGGCTACACCTTC. Translated, it gives CASSPSQEYYGYTF.

The chain links TRBV19 to TRBJ2-5; no definite D call. Germline loops: CDR1 LNHDA, CDR2 SQIVND (reference sequence). V lost 2 bases, J lost 5 bases, and 12 bases lay in between. The CDR3 covers 14 residues. The CDR3 DNA is TGTGCCAGTAGTATAAGGGTAGGCGGTGAGACCCAGTACTTC. This sequence encodes CASSIRVGGETQYF.

The genes are TRBV15 and TRBJ1-2, with 7 bases fitting TRBD1. Germline values: CDR1 LNHNV, CDR2 YYDKDF (reference sequence). V trimming: 3 bases; J trimming: 6 bases; junction bases outside the gene matches: 4. CDR3 length equals 13 residues. The CDR3 coding sequence is TGTGCCACCAGCAGGCTTACAGGGGATGGCTACACCTTC. Encoded protein: CATSRLTGDGYTF.

The chain joins TRBV4-1 to TRBJ1-1; D is unresolved. Trimming took off 1 base at V and 4 bases at J, with 7 bases between the two ends. CDR3 length: 13 amino acids. Looked up from germline, CDR1 is MGHRA and CDR2 is YSYEKL. The CDR3 nucleotides read TGCGCCAGCAGCCAAGTAGCGGGCACTGAAGCTTTCTTT. It specifies CASSQVAGTEAFF.